This is a list of T cell receptor beta chains from one sample in a study of T cells in Graves' hyperthyroidism and ophthalmopathy. From the multiplex PCR reads, TCRdb called clonotypes with MiXCR, one entry per CDR3 protein. The sample records about 580,000 distinct CDR3 sequences, about 45% being singletons. The sequenced sample consisted of peripheral blood or thyroid tissue (not recorded which). The receptor set was obtained from a woman aged 18-29 years with Graves' hyperthyroidism. CDR3s include the opening cysteine and the closing phenylalanine or tryptophan. D genes are given only for firm matches.

CDR3aa,j_gene,v_gene,d_gene
CASTLRGTNEQYF,TRBJ2-7,TRBV25-1,.
CSARSPDSANYNEQYF,TRBJ2-7,TRBV20-1,.
CASRENDGNTEAFF,TRBJ1-1,TRBV7-9,.
CASSHLTEYTGELFF,TRBJ2-2,TRBV14,.
CASKDRGRVNYGYTF,TRBJ1-2,TRBV2,TRBD1
CASRRTDSPLHF,TRBJ1-6,TRBV5-5,.
CASRELYNEQFF,TRBJ2-1,TRBV2,.
CASSLQGRYSNQPQHF,TRBJ1-5,TRBV6-6,.
CASSFQAGEYRTQYF,TRBJ2-5,TRBV7-3,TRBD2
CASSSTRGGMNTEAFF,TRBJ1-1,TRBV19,.
CSATWALAKNIQYF,TRBJ2-4,TRBV29-1,.
CAWSRTYEQYF,TRBJ2-7,TRBV30,.
CASLNRQGAGTEAFF,TRBJ1-1,TRBV6-1,TRBD1
CSVDTFPEDYGYTF,TRBJ1-2,TRBV20-1,.
CSAAGPSSYEQYF,TRBJ2-7,TRBV20-1,.
CSARQGVARYGYTF,TRBJ1-2,TRBV29-1,TRBD1
CASSSPSQPQHF,TRBJ1-5,TRBV27,.
CASSSRGVSGKNIQYW,TRBJ2-4,TRBV7-3,.
CSVDGGGNTIYF,TRBJ1-3,TRBV29-1,.
CASSYRVPGNTIYF,TRBJ1-3,TRBV6-5,.
CASSFMGTGELYF,TRBJ2-7,TRBV7-9,.
CASREDYNSPLHF,TRBJ1-6,TRBV10-2,.
CASSYTLGPGYEQYF,TRBJ2-7,TRBV6-6,.
CASSLSYRGRSGNTIYF,TRBJ1-3,TRBV12-3/TRBV12-4,TRBD1
CAIREGVWYGYTF,TRBJ1-2,TRBV10-3,.
CATSRGGLAVKEQYF,TRBJ2-7,TRBV15,TRBD2
CSFSDSIYEQYF,TRBJ2-7,TRBV29-1,.
CASGLVGEKLFF,TRBJ1-4,TRBV12-5,.
CASGLYAGQGAYEQYF,TRBJ2-7,TRBV12-5,TRBD1
CASSYMARNQPQHF,TRBJ1-5,TRBV12-3/TRBV12-4,.
CASRKADQETQYF,TRBJ2-5,TRBV5-1,.
CAIRRTSGSGGDTGELFF,TRBJ2-2,TRBV10-3,TRBD2
CASSVTPGTQEETQYF,TRBJ2-5,TRBV9,.
CASSEGPLGGEAFF,TRBJ1-1,TRBV10-1,.
CASSQADRNSPLHF,TRBJ1-6,TRBV4-1,TRBD1
CASSVPGTGRAPETQYF,TRBJ2-5,TRBV9,TRBD2
CASSWSSGTYNEQFF,TRBJ2-1,TRBV6-1,TRBD2
CSARDRGGGANVLTF,TRBJ2-6,TRBV20-1,.
CASSLARGGRGSNEQFF,TRBJ2-1,TRBV7-6,TRBD2
CASSEGTNPFIATTWDQPQHF,TRBJ1-5,TRBV2,.
CARQGQGITEAFF,TRBJ1-1,TRBV2,TRBD1
CATSSPIFGRASGYTF,TRBJ1-2,TRBV15,.
CASSLGTSGNVLDTQYF,TRBJ2-3,TRBV11-2,TRBD2
CASSPIRDAGEKPFF,TRBJ1-4,TRBV19,.
CSVPYGHNEQFF,TRBJ2-1,TRBV29-1,.
CASSSNDRGWDTEAFF,TRBJ1-1,TRBV6-2/TRBV6-3,TRBD1
CSAREEGEGYTF,TRBJ1-2,TRBV20-1,.
CSARDHRGNQPQHF,TRBJ1-5,TRBV20-1,.